This T cell receptor beta chain was identified during a study of CD8+ T cells in alopecia areata. Turning to this clone: Its target is not known.

Study-level points and caveats: Relative to normal scalp, lesional scalp, especially alopecia totalis/universalis, showed higher clonality.

It was from alopecia areata patients that lesional scalp punch biopsies and peripheral blood were collected. After isolation, RNA underwent reverse transcription to generate cDNA as the sequencing template. Method: immunoSEQ multiplex PCR; TCRdb's copy keeps in-frame clones and lacks some. The sample records roughly 130,000 clones, around 60% being singletons. Trimming took 9 bases from V and 4 from J; bases not matched to a gene: 15. This CDR3 is 16 amino acids long. In germline, CDR1 is LNHDA, CDR2 SQIVND (reference sequence). V gene TRBV19 combines with J gene TRBJ2-1; 7 bases align to TRBD2. This material consisted of CD4+ T cells sorted from blood, taken at week 0. This TCR came from a human donor with alopecia areata. CDR3 loop: CASSRGRDYRYNEQFF. CDR3 bases: TGTGCCAGCTCAAGAGGTCGGGACTACCGATACAATGAGCAGTTCTTC.